Shown below are 8 T cell receptor beta chains from a single sample sequenced in a study of shared clonotypes between healthy human individuals. Sequenced by immunoSEQ multiplex PCR; TCRdb stores in-frame clones only, minus some. The sample consists of some 2,000,000 clones, approximately 96% of them appearing once. Source material: naive CD4+ T cells sorted from blood. Indicated subset: CD45RA+ positively selected. Every receptor here comes from a young man in good health.

The J gene is TRBJ1-1, the V gene TRBV5-1; D is perhaps TRBD1 (5 bases). CDR1 SGHRS and CDR2 YFSETQ come from the germline V gene. This CDR3 has 14 amino acids. Trimming shortened V by 6 bases and J by 4 bases, and 16 bases separated the two germline ends. The CDR3 loop is CASTSSGKATEAFF. CDR3 coding DNA: TGCGCCAGCACCTCATCAGGGAAGGCCACTGAAGCTTTCTTT. The entire variable domain, with the rest obtained from reference TRBV5-1 and TRBJ1-1, is as follows: KAGVTQTPRYLIKTRGQQVTLSCSPISGHRSVSWYQQTPGQGLQFLFEYFSETQRNKGNFPGRFSGRQFSNSRSEMNVSTLELGDSALYLCASTSSGKATEAFFGQGTRLTVV.

This chain connects TRBV9 to TRBJ2-1, with D tentatively TRBD1 (6 bases). Germline CDR1 and CDR2: SGDLS and YYNGEE. This CDR3 is 13 amino acids long. V was shortened by 4 bases and J by 3 bases, with 8 bases between the two germline ends. The CDR3 bases are TGTGCCAGCAGCCAGGGGAACTACAATGAGCAGTTCTTC. It translates to CASSQGNYNEQFF.

The chain links TRBV29-1 to TRBJ2-7, with TRBD2 identical over 8 bases. This CDR3 spans 15 amino acids. Looked up from germline, CDR1 is SQVTM and CDR2 is ANQGSEA. J gave up 1 base and V 4 bases, and 9 bases lay outside the gene matches. In DNA, the CDR3 is TGCAGCGTTGTTTTAGAGCGGGGGAGTTCCTACGAGCAGTACTTC. Translation: CSVVLERGSSYEQYF.

The table lists this clone with a few counts. Different DNA sequences within this sample yield the same CDR3. The CDR3: CAWSVLNTEAFF. In DNA form, the CDR3 reads TGTGCCTGGAGTGTTCTTAACACTGAAGCTTTCTTT. The V call is TRBV30, the J call TRBJ1-1; D not resolved. V was shortened by 0 bases and J by 2 bases, with 4 bases between the two germline ends. Per the germline V gene, CDR1 is GTSNPN and CDR2 is SVGIG (reference sequence). The CDR3 is 12 amino acids.

The rearrangement links TRBV29-1 to TRBJ2-5; 8 bases match TRBD1. From germline, CDR1 is SQVTM and CDR2 ANQGSEA. The CDR3 is 13 amino acids. Trimming cost V 6 bases and J 7 bases; bases outside gene matches: 10. For the CDR3, the DNA is TGCAGCGTCGCAACGGACAGGGACGGGACCCAGTACTTC. Encoded protein: CSVATDRDGTQYF.

The chain employs TRBV28 and TRBJ1-5; D is uncertain. Trimming removed 1 base at V and 4 bases at J, with 8 bases between. CDR1 MDHEN and CDR2 SYDVKM come from the germline V gene. The CDR3 length is 14 residues. CDR3 residues: CASSLFQWNQPQHF. In nucleotides, the CDR3 is TGTGCCAGCAGTTTATTTCAGTGGAATCAGCCCCAGCATTTT.

The chain employs TRBV5-1 and TRBJ1-3; the match to TRBD1 covers 7 bases. The CDR3 has 14 residues. With 2 bases clipped from V and 4 bases from J, the junction kept 3 bases outside the gene matches. The germline gives CDR1 SGHRS, CDR2 YFSETQ. The CDR3 sequence is CASSFRDRGNTIYF. The CDR3, as DNA: TGCGCCAGCAGCTTCCGGGACAGAGGAAACACCATATATTTT.

Notes on this clone: Additional DNA sequences in this sample encode the identical CDR3. The chain carries TRBV5-1 and TRBJ2-5, with D possibly being TRBD2 (6 bases). The CDR3 consists of 12 residues. Per germline, CDR1 SGHRS and CDR2 YFSETQ. Trimming took off 4 bases at V and 2 bases at J, with 6 bases between the two ends. CDR3 nucleotide sequence: TGCGCCAGCAGCGCGGGGCAAGAGACCCAGTACTTC. As protein: CASSAGQETQYF.